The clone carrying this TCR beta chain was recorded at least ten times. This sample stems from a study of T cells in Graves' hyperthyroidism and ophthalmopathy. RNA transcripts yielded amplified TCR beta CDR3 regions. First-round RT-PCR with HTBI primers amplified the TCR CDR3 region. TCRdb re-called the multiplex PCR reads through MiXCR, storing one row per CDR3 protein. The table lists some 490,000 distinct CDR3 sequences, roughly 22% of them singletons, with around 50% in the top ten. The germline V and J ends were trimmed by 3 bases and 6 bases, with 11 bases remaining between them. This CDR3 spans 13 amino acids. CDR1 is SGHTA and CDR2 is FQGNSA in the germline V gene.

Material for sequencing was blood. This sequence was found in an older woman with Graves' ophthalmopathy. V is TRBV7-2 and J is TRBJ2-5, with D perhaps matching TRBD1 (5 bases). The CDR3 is CASSLDIRKTQYF. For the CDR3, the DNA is TGTGCCAGCAGCTTGGACATTCGCAAGACCCAGTACTTC. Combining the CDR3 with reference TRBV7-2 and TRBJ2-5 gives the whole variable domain GAGVSQSPSNKVTEKGKDVELRCDPISGHTALYWYRQSLGQGLEFLIYFQGNSAPDKSGLPSDRFSAERTGGSVSTLTIQRTQQEDSAVYLCASSLDIRKTQYFGPGTRLLVL.